This is a list of T cell receptor beta chains from one sample in a study of blood T cell repertoires in COVID-19. TCRdb's copy holds only in-frame clones and misses some; the assay was immunoSEQ multiplex PCR. This repertoire shows 150,000 to 200,000 clones, roughly 90% found once; its top ten account for around 9.9%. Material for sequencing was peripheral blood. The receptors were gathered from a woman aged 60-75 years with COVID-19, enrolled during active disease. Both conserved end residues are part of each CDR3. D genes are given only for firm matches. Clone size is given for some rows only: seen once, a few or many times, or a class if the clone is expanded.

CDR3 protein	CDR3 DNA	D gene	clone size	V gene	J gene
CASSGLAGAYEQYF	TGTGCCAGCAGTGGACTAGCGGGAGCCTACGAGCAGTACTTC	TRBD2	.	TRBV5-6	TRBJ2-7
CASSAYEVVRYGYTF	TGTGCCAGTAGTGCGTATGAGGTGGTTCGGTATGGCTACACCTTC	.	few	TRBV19	TRBJ1-2
CASSLTWQAYEQYF	TGTGCCAGCAGCTTAACATGGCAGGCCTACGAGCAGTACTTC	.	few	TRBV7-2	TRBJ2-7
CASSRDIPGQGQKLFF	TGTGCCAGTAGTAGAGATATTCCGGGACAGGGGCAGAAACTGTTTTTT	TRBD1	.	TRBV19	TRBJ1-4
CASRRSLASNTEAFF	TGTGCCAGCAGACGCTCACTAGCCTCGAACACTGAAGCTTTCTTT	.	.	TRBV6-5	TRBJ1-1
CASSPRELAGEETQYF	TGTGCCAGCTCACCCCGGGAACTAGCGGGAGAAGAGACCCAGTACTTC	TRBD2	once	TRBV18	TRBJ2-5
CASSSAGAEQFF	TGTGCCAGCAGCTCCGCGGGAGCTGAGCAGTTCTTC	TRBD2	.	TRBV7-2	TRBJ2-1
CAWRPLPPGYTDTQYF	TGTGCCTGGAGGCCCCTCCCGCCAGGGTACACAGATACGCAGTATTTT	.	once	TRBV30	TRBJ2-3
CAIRDGGSSYNEQFF	TGTGCCATCAGGGACGGTGGGAGCTCCTACAATGAGCAGTTCTTC	.	once	TRBV10-3	TRBJ2-1
CASSLGLTSSSDTQYF	TGTGCCAGCAGCTTAGGCCTGACTAGTTCGTCCGATACGCAGTATTTT	.	.	TRBV11-2	TRBJ2-3
CASSQRGRAGEKLFF	TGTGCCAGCAGCCAAAGGGGTAGGGCTGGCGAAAAACTGTTTTTT	.	.	TRBV3-1/TRBV3-2	TRBJ1-4
CASRLRISTGSYNEQFF	TGTGCCAGCAGGCTAAGGATCTCTACGGGATCCTACAATGAGCAGTTCTTC	.	.	TRBV7-2	TRBJ2-1
CASSPGGAGANVLTF	TGTGCCAGCAGCCCGGGAGGGGCGGGGGCCAACGTCCTGACTTTC	TRBD2	once	TRBV13	TRBJ2-6